Sequencing of this TCR beta chain was carried out in a study of shared clonotypes between healthy human individuals. Study-level findings and limits: Rarefaction indicated that sorted-subset sequencing remained incomplete although depth was large.

Generated by immunoSEQ multiplex PCR, the TCRdb table keeps only in-frame clones and is missing some. This sample has around 750,000 clones, with under 80% found just once. On this clone: The antigen is unknown.

This CDR3 spans 16 amino acids. V trimming: 0 bases; J trimming: 6 bases; junction bases outside the gene matches: 5. Germline V lookup: CDR1 LNHNV, CDR2 YYDKDF (reference sequence). Sequencing used memory CD4+ T cells sorted from blood. Stated subset: CD45RA-negative fraction. The chain recombines TRBV15 with TRBJ2-5, with 12 nucleotides matching TRBD2. The receptor comes from a woman aged 25 to 39 in good health. Here the CDR3 reads CATSRDRLAGGKTQYF. CDR3 sequence (DNA): TGTGCCACCAGCAGAGATCGGCTAGCGGGAGGGAAGACCCAGTACTTC.